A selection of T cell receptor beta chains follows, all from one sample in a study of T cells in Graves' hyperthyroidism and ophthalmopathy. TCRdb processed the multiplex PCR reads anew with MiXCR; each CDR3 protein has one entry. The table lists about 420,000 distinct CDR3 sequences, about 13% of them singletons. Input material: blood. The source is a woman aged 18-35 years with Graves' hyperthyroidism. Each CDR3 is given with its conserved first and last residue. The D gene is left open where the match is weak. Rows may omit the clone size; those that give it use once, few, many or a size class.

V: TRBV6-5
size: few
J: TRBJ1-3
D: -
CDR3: CASSYQGGSTIYF
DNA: TGTGCCAGCAGTTACCAGGGAGGCAGCACCATATATTTT

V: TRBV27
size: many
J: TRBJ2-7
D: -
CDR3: CASRQGLSYEQYF
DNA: TGTGCCAGCAGACAGGGTCTCTCCTACGAGCAGTACTTC

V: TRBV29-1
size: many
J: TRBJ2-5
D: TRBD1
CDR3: CSVEPDRGRQETQYF
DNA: TGCAGCGTTGAGCCCGACAGGGGTAGACAAGAGACCCAGTACTTC

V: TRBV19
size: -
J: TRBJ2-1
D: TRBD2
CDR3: CASSTYSGSSYNEQFF
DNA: TGTGCCAGTAGTACTTATAGCGGGAGCTCCTACAATGAGCAGTTCTTC

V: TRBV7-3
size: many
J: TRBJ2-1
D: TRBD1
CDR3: CASSYGTGNEQFF
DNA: TGTGCCAGCAGCTACGGGACAGGCAATGAGCAGTTCTTC

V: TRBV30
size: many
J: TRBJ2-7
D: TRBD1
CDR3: CAWSPGGYEQYF
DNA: TGTGCCTGGAGTCCAGGGGGCTACGAGCAGTACTTC

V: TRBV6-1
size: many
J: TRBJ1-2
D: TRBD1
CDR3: CASSPIGQANYGYTF
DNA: TGTGCCAGCAGTCCTATAGGACAGGCTAACTATGGCTACACCTTC

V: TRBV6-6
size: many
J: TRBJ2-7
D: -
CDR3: CASSYGVADNGREQYF
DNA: TGTGCCAGCAGTTACGGGGTCGCGGACAACGGACGCGAGCAGTACTTC

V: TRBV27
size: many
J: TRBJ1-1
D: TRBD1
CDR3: CASSLWTGQGPIEAFF
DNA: TGTGCCAGCAGTTTATGGACGGGACAGGGGCCTATAGAAGCTTTCTTT

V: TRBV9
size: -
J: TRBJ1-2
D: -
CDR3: CASSATDRIELGYTF
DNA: TGTGCCAGCAGCGCTACCGACAGGATCGAATTGGGCTACACCTTC

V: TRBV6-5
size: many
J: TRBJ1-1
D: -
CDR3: CASSYLGEAEAFF
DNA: TGTGCCAGCAGTTATCTTGGGGAAGCTGAAGCTTTCTTT

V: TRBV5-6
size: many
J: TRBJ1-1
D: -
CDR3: CASTLGATEAFF
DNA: TGTGCCAGCACCCTCGGAGCCACTGAAGCTTTCTTT

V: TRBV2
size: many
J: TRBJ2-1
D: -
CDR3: CASRQDYLNEQFF
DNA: TGTGCCAGCAGGCAGGACTACCTCAATGAGCAGTTCTTC